These 18 T cell receptor beta chains share one sample of origin, sequenced in a study of blood T cell repertoires in COVID-19. The data were produced by immunoSEQ multiplex PCR, yet TCRdb's version contains in-frame clones alone and is incomplete. The sample yields hundreds of thousands of clones, 75% to 90% seen once. The specimen was PBMCs or T cells enriched from blood (not recorded which). The receptors here all came from a man aged 35-49 years who had recovered from COVID-19.

This clone was found once. The V gene is TRBV2, the J gene TRBJ2-2, with 9 bases aligning to TRBD1. This CDR3 is 15 amino acids long. With V trimmed by 11 bases and J by 5 bases, 12 bases remained unmatched. Germline V gene sequence: CDR1 SNHLY, CDR2 FYNNEI. CDR3 DNA sequence: TGTGCCCTCAAGGCCGGGACAGGGAGGACCGGGGAGCTGTTTTTT. Translating it yields CALKAGTGRTGELFF.

The rearrangement joins TRBV10-3 to TRBJ1-5; D is unclear. V lost 4 bases, J lost 2 bases, and 12 bases lay in between. The CDR3 has 15 amino acids. CDR1 is ENHRY, CDR2 SYGVKD, per germline. The CDR3 bases are TGTGCCATCAGTGCCATTCCGAGGGGCAATCAGCCCCAGCATTTT. This sequence encodes CAISAIPRGNQPQHF.

The genes are TRBV7-6 and TRBJ1-6; 7 bases line up with TRBD1. The CDR3 extends over 15 amino acids. Trimming at V came to 1 base and at J to 9 bases, leaving 6 bases not matched to a gene. The germline gives CDR1 SGHVS, CDR2 FNYEAQ. In nucleotides, the CDR3 is TGTGCCAGCAGCTTAGACTCAGGGGGGATTTCACCCCTCCACTTT. Translated, it gives CASSLDSGGISPLHF. The variable domain in full, with the rest retrieved from reference TRBV7-6 and TRBJ1-6, is GAGVSQSPRYKVTKRGQDVALRCDPISGHVSLYWYRQALGQGPEFLTYFNYEAQQDKSGLPNDRFSAERPEGSISTLTIQRTEQRDSAMYRCASSLDSGGISPLHFGNGTRLTVT.

In DNA, the CDR3 is TGTGCCAGCACCTCGGGCAATGAGCAGTTCTTC. This sequence encodes CASTSGNEQFF. The chain is built from TRBV12-3 or TRBV12-4 and TRBJ2-1; D unclear. Trimming stripped 7 bases from V and 6 bases from J, with 7 bases between. CDR3 length: 11 residues.

This rearrangement joins TRBV6-2 or TRBV6-3 to TRBJ2-7; 9 positions match TRBD1. The V and J ends lost 4 bases and 4 bases, in that order; junction bases with no gene match: 5. Germline V gene data show CDR1 as MNHEY and CDR2 as SVGEGT. The CDR3 spans 14 residues. The DNA of the CDR3 is TGTGCCAGCAGTTCGGGGACAGGGTGGTACGAGCAGTACTTC. Translating gives CASSSGTGWYEQYF.

V usage is TRBV5-1 and J usage is TRBJ1-1, with D perhaps TRBD1 (5 bases). Germline CDR1 and CDR2: SGHRS and YFSETQ. CDR3 length equals 16 residues. Between the trimmed V and J ends, which lost 0 bases and 0 bases, there was a span of 12 bases. CDR3 protein: CASSLGFGAMNTEAFF. The CDR3 bases are TGCGCCAGCAGCTTGGGTTTTGGGGCGATGAACACTGAAGCTTTCTTT.

This rearrangement joins TRBV5-1 to TRBJ1-1, with D possibly TRBD1 on 6 matching bases. The CDR3 totals 14 residues. Per the germline V gene, CDR1 is SGHRS and CDR2 is YFSETQ. Trimming left V 4 bases short and J 1 base short, with 11 bases between. In DNA form, the CDR3 reads TGCGCCAGCAGCGCAACAGGGTCGAACACTGAAGCTTTCTTT. It yields the protein CASSATGSNTEAFF. Filled out from reference TRBV5-1 and TRBJ1-1, the complete variable domain reads KAGVTQTPRYLIKTRGQQVTLSCSPISGHRSVSWYQQTPGQGLQFLFEYFSETQRNKGNFPGRFSGRQFSNSRSEMNVSTLELGDSALYLCASSATGSNTEAFFGQGTRLTVV.

V usage is TRBV4-3 and J usage is TRBJ2-7, with D unresolved. The CDR3 covers 15 residues. CDR1 and CDR2 (germline): LGHNA, YSLEER. V shed 0 bases and J shed 0 bases, with 9 bases lying between them. CDR3 coding DNA: TGCGCCAGCAGCCAAGATCCACGGAGCTCCTACGAGCAGTACTTC. Translation: CASSQDPRSSYEQYF.

The genes are TRBV29-1 and TRBJ1-1, with TRBD1 identical over 8 bases. CDR3 size: 13 residues. Germline CDR1 SQVTM, CDR2 ANQGSEA. The V and J ends lost 5 bases and 5 bases, in that order; junction bases with no gene match: 7. The chain's CDR3 is CSVLGQARTEAFF. The CDR3 bases are TGCAGCGTTCTGGGACAGGCCAGAACTGAAGCTTTCTTT. Combining the CDR3 with reference TRBV29-1 and TRBJ1-1 gives the whole variable domain SAVISQKPSRDICQRGTSLTIQCQVDSQVTMMFWYRQQPGQSLTLIATANQGSEATYESGFVIDKFPISRPNLTFSTLTVSNMSPEDSSIYLCSVLGQARTEAFFGQGTRLTVV.

This rearrangement joins TRBV28 to TRBJ1-5, with a weak D call TRBD1 (6 bases). CDR3 length: 15 residues. Germline-derived CDR1 and CDR2 are MDHEN and SYDVKM. Trimming cost V 6 bases and J 4 bases, with 16 bases left between them. The CDR3 spells CASRSGERGNQPQHF. The CDR3, as DNA: TGTGCCAGCAGGTCAGGGGAAAGGGGGAATCAGCCCCAGCATTTT.

The chain has TRBV2 and TRBJ2-7, with TRBD1 as a possible D gene (6 bases). Germline V gives CDR1 SNHLY, CDR2 FYNNEI. V lost 6 bases to trimming and J lost 4 bases, with 13 bases between them. This CDR3 has 13 amino acids. CDR3: CASRDSTGYEQYF. The CDR3 bases are TGTGCCAGCAGGGATTCTACAGGGTACGAGCAGTACTTC.

The genes are TRBV5-1 and TRBJ2-2, with 7 bases identical to TRBD1. V gave up 5 bases and J gave up 0 bases; unmatched junction bases: 4. The CDR3 totals 15 residues. The germline gives CDR1 SGHRS, CDR2 YFSETQ. CDR3 in amino acids: CASSLGQTNTGELFF. The CDR3, as DNA: TGCGCCAGCAGTCTGGGACAGACGAACACCGGGGAGCTGTTTTTT.

This clone was counted only a few times. This chain connects TRBV5-1 to TRBJ2-2, with TRBD2 identical over 10 bases. There are 17 residues in the CDR3. V lost 4 bases to trimming and J lost 5 bases; unmatched junction nucleotides: 11. Per the germline V gene, CDR1 is SGHRS and CDR2 is YFSETQ. CDR3 in DNA: TGCGCCAGCAGCCGAAGTTTAGCGGGAGGATCAACCGGGGAGCTGTTTTTT. It translates to CASSRSLAGGSTGELFF.

V usage is TRBV7-2 and J usage is TRBJ2-3; 7 positions agree with TRBD2. CDR1 is SGHTA, CDR2 FQGNSA, per germline. V lost 0 bases to trimming and J lost 5 bases; unmatched junction nucleotides: 5. The CDR3 is 15 residues long. DNA of the CDR3: TGTGCCAGCAGCTTAGCGGGAGGGCCAATAGATACGCAGTATTTT. Its protein product is CASSLAGGPIDTQYF. Using reference TRBV7-2 and TRBJ2-3 for the parts outside the CDR3, the full variable domain is GAGVSQSPSNKVTEKGKDVELRCDPISGHTALYWYRQSLGQGLEFLIYFQGNSAPDKSGLPSDRFSAERTGGSVSTLTIQRTQQEDSAVYLCASSLAGGPIDTQYFGPGTRLTVL.

The CDR3 nucleotides read TGCGCCAGCAGCCCAGAGATAGCGGGATCCAATGAGCAGTTCTTC. Amino acid sequence: CASSPEIAGSNEQFF. J is TRBJ2-1 and V is TRBV5-1, with 8 bases matching TRBD2. CDR1 is SGHRS, CDR2 YFSETQ, per germline. The CDR3 totals 15 residues. V lost 4 bases and J lost 6; bases outside the gene matches: 9.

The rearrangement uses TRBV7-3 and TRBJ2-7; D is perhaps TRBD1 (7 bases). Germline CDR1 is SGHTA and CDR2 is FQGTGA. The V and J ends lost 5 bases and 6 bases respectively, with 26 bases between them. This CDR3 comprises 17 residues. This CDR3 is CASSRNQGGVLISEQYF. The CDR3, as DNA: TGTGCCAGCAGCCGGAATCAGGGGGGAGTTCTTATAAGCGAGCAGTACTTC.

V gene TRBV4-1 combines with J gene TRBJ1-5, with D possibly TRBD1 on 5 matching bases. The germline V and J ends were trimmed by 1 base and 9 bases, with 19 bases remaining between them. The CDR3 contains 16 residues. Germline CDR1 MGHRA, CDR2 YSYEKL. In DNA form, the CDR3 reads TGCGCCAGCAGCCAAGTCAGCATCCAGGGCCGTCGGCCCCAGCATTTT. This encodes CASSQVSIQGRRPQHF.

The chain combines TRBV7-2 with TRBJ2-2; 7 bases are shared with TRBD2. With 4 bases clipped from V and 7 bases from J, the junction kept 9 bases outside the gene matches. The V gene's germline CDR1 is SGHTA and CDR2 FQGNSA. This CDR3 has 15 residues. The chain's CDR3 is CASSSLAVMGGELFF. In DNA, the CDR3 is TGTGCCAGCAGCTCCCTAGCGGTGATGGGCGGGGAGCTGTTTTTT.